Following are 21 T cell receptor beta chains from one sample sequenced in a study of cytomegalovirus exposure and HLA in healthy donors. 13 Jbeta primers and 60 Vbeta primers were used for the PCR. Data came from immunoSEQ multiplex PCR; TCRdb stores just in-frame clones and leaves some out. The sample's table shows over 100,000 clones. The source material was PBMCs. These receptors all come from a middle-aged man in good health and CMV-seropositive.

The chain employs TRBV7-9 and TRBJ2-1; no reliable D call. V lost 3 bases to trimming and J lost 4 bases, with 10 bases between them. The CDR3 is 14 amino acids. CDR1 is SEHNR, CDR2 FQNEAQ, per germline (reference sequence). The CDR3 region has the DNA TGTGCCAGCAGCTTCGGCGGTCTTTACAATGAGCAGTTCTTC. Amino acid sequence: CASSFGGLYNEQFF.

J is TRBJ2-7 and V is TRBV5-1, with a possible D match to TRBD1 (5 bases). The CDR3 covers 15 residues. Trimming removed 0 bases at V and 0 bases at J, with 10 bases between. CDR1 is SGHRS, CDR2 YFSETQ, per germline. The CDR3 region has the DNA TGCGCCAGCAGCTTGGAGCAGGGCCACTCCTACGAGCAGTACTTC. Its translation: CASSLEQGHSYEQYF.

The chain carries TRBV6-5 and TRBJ2-7, with a tentative D call TRBD1 (6 bases). V gave up 5 bases and J gave up 2 bases, with 13 bases separating them. In germline, CDR1 is MNHEY, CDR2 SVGAGI. This CDR3 has 14 residues. For the CDR3, the DNA is TGTGCCAGCAGTAGACAGGATGGGCCCTACGAGCAGTACTTC. Protein sequence: CASSRQDGPYEQYF.

The chain is built from TRBV19 and TRBJ1-5; TRBD1 agrees at 9 bases. J lost 3 bases, V lost 4 bases, and 7 bases had no gene match. Germline CDR1 reads LNHDA; CDR2 reads SQIVND (reference sequence). The CDR3 is 16 residues long. CDR3 in amino acids: CASSRTGTGNNQPQHF. The CDR3 nucleotides are TGTGCCAGTAGTAGGACCGGGACAGGGAACAATCAGCCCCAGCATTTT.

The chain links TRBV30 to TRBJ1-1; TRBD1 matches at 9 bases. Germline V gives CDR1 GTSNPN, CDR2 SVGIG (reference sequence). V was pared by 0 bases and J by 0 bases, with 2 bases of the junction left unmatched. This CDR3 spans 15 amino acids. The CDR3 sequence is CAWSVGQGVNTEAFF. The CDR3 coding sequence is TGTGCCTGGAGTGTGGGACAGGGAGTGAACACTGAAGCTTTCTTT.

J is TRBJ2-3 and V is TRBV5-4; 10 bases fit TRBD2. Germline V gene sequence: CDR1 SGHNT, CDR2 YYREEE (reference sequence). V lost 4 bases to trimming and J lost 4 bases; unmatched junction nucleotides: 6. The CDR3 is 15 residues long. In DNA form, the CDR3 reads TGTGCCAGCAGCCCCAGGACTAGCGGAGCAGATACGCAGTATTTT. Its protein product is CASSPRTSGADTQYF.

This chain connects TRBV4-2 to TRBJ2-1; TRBD2 is a possible D gene (5 bases). V was cut by 0 bases and J by 8 bases, with 20 bases left in between. Germline CDR1 is LGHNA and CDR2 is YNFKEQ. The CDR3 length is 17 residues. The CDR3 region is CASSQDPAEVPFDEQFF. CDR3 coding DNA: TGTGCCAGCAGCCAAGATCCAGCGGAGGTACCTTTTGATGAGCAGTTCTTC.

The chain combines TRBV18 with TRBJ1-5; TRBD1 matches at 7 bases. The germline gives CDR1 KGHSH, CDR2 LQKENI. With V trimmed by 2 bases and J by 3 bases, 7 bases remained unmatched. The CDR3 extends over 16 amino acids. The CDR3 reads CASSPTRGQVNQPQHF. CDR3 coding DNA: TGTGCCAGCTCACCAACCCGCGGACAGGTCAATCAGCCCCAGCATTTT.

The chain employs TRBV15 and TRBJ2-3, with 8 bases identical to TRBD1. The CDR3 has 18 residues. Germline CDR1 is LNHNV and CDR2 is YYDKDF (reference sequence). V lost 1 base and J lost 2; bases outside the gene matches: 11. CDR3: CATSRGGAMGQVTDTQYF. The CDR3 region has the DNA TGTGCCACCAGCAGAGGAGGGGCTATGGGACAGGTCACAGATACGCAGTATTTT. Complete variable domain (other parts from reference TRBV15 and TRBJ2-3): DAMVIQNPRYQVTQFGKPVTLSCSQTLNHNVMYWYQQKSSQAPKLLFHYYDKDFNNEADTPDNFQSRRPNTSFCFLDIRSPGLGDTAMYLCATSRGGAMGQVTDTQYFGPGTRLTVL.

The rearrangement uses TRBV27 and TRBJ2-2; D unclear. Trimming left V 7 bases short and J 0 bases short, with 9 bases between. CDR1 and CDR2 (germline): MNHEY, SMNVEV (reference sequence). The CDR3 extends over 14 amino acids. The CDR3 nucleotides read TGTGCCAGCATCGGTACGTCGAACACCGGGGAGCTGTTTTTT. Translated, it gives CASIGTSNTGELFF.

The chain combines TRBV5-1 with TRBJ1-3; D gene unclear. The CDR3 runs to 15 residues. The V end was cut by 4 bases, the J end by 0 bases, with 11 bases between. Germline V gene data show CDR1 as SGHRS and CDR2 as YFSETQ. DNA of the CDR3: TGCGCCAGCAGCCTCGGGTCCTCCTCTGGAAACACCATATATTTT. This translates into CASSLGSSSGNTIYF.

The chain employs TRBV2 and TRBJ1-2; the D gene is possibly TRBD1 (6 bases). Trimming took 4 bases from V and 2 from J, leaving 11 bases between them. Germline CDR1 is SNHLY and CDR2 is FYNNEI. The length of the CDR3 is 14 residues. The CDR3 DNA is TGTGCCAGCAGTGCAGGGGAAGGGAACTATGGCTACACCTTC. Translated: CASSAGEGNYGYTF.

The rearrangement joins TRBV5-1 to TRBJ1-6; 12 bases match TRBD1. The CDR3 spans 12 residues. The junction had 1 base not matched to a gene; V was cut back by 7 bases and J by 11 bases. In germline, CDR1 is SGHRS, CDR2 YFSETQ. Here the CDR3 reads CASGDRGPPLHF. The CDR3 DNA sequence: TGCGCCAGCGGGGACAGGGGGCCACCCCTCCACTTT.

The rearrangement links TRBV4-1 to TRBJ1-2; the D is unclear. Trimming cost V 1 base and J 5 bases, with 8 bases left between them. The CDR3 is 13 residues long. Germline V gives CDR1 MGHRA, CDR2 YSYEKL. This CDR3 reads CASSQGRGYGYTF. The CDR3 DNA is TGCGCCAGCAGCCAAGGGCGAGGGTATGGCTACACCTTC.

The chain links TRBV2 to TRBJ2-5; 12 positions match TRBD2. The end of the DNA fits TRBJ2-7 better, so the J call may be wrong. The CDR3 contains 14 residues. Germline V gives CDR1 SNHLY, CDR2 FYNNEI. CDR3 amino acids: CASKTSGSAYEQYF. CDR3 DNA sequence: TGTGCCAGCAAGACTAGCGGGAGTGCTTACGAGCAGTACTTC.

This sequence joins TRBV6-5 and TRBJ2-7; maybe TRBD2 (5 bases). This CDR3 contains 13 residues. Germline CDR1 and CDR2: MNHEY and SVGAGI. V was trimmed by 5 bases and J by 5 bases, leaving 13 bases between them. Written as DNA, the CDR3 is TGTGCCAGCAGTGACGGGAACCTCGACGAGCAGTACTTC. Its translation: CASSDGNLDEQYF.

The chain carries TRBV28 and TRBJ1-2, with D possibly matching TRBD1 (6 bases). V shed 5 bases and J shed 3 bases, with 16 bases lying between them. This CDR3 has 15 amino acids. In germline, CDR1 is MDHEN, CDR2 SYDVKM. In DNA, the CDR3 is TGTGCCAGCAGTGCCCCCAGGGGAACCCACTATGGCTACACCTTC. Translation: CASSAPRGTHYGYTF.

The chain links TRBV6-1 to TRBJ2-1; TRBD2 agrees at 10 bases. Trimming removed 0 bases from V and 5 bases from J; junction bases left unmatched: 16. Germline-derived CDR1 and CDR2 are MNHNS and SASEGT. The CDR3 loop spans 20 amino acids. As DNA, the CDR3 is TGTGCCAGCAGTGAAGCAACAGGGGGTTTTAGAGCGGGAGGGGACAATGAGCAGTTCTTC. It yields the protein CASSEATGGFRAGGDNEQFF.

This chain connects TRBV5-1 to TRBJ2-3; D is possibly TRBD1 (6 bases). CDR1 is SGHRS, CDR2 YFSETQ, per germline. Trimming removed 4 bases from V and 2 bases from J, with 17 bases in between. The length of the CDR3 is 16 residues. For the CDR3, the DNA is TGCGCCAGCAGCCCAGGACAGACCCCCCCCACAGATACGCAGTATTTT. Translation gives CASSPGQTPPTDTQYF.

This chain links TRBV20-1 with TRBJ2-4, with 10 positions matching TRBD1. With V trimmed by 6 bases and J by 10 bases, 3 bases remained unmatched. The CDR3 sequence is 11 residues long. Germline V gives CDR1 DFQATT, CDR2 SNEGSKA (reference sequence). The CDR3, as DNA: TGCAGTGCGAGGACAGGGGGTATTCAGTACTTC. Its protein is CSARTGGIQYF.

The chain employs TRBV29-1 and TRBJ1-5; 9 bases fit TRBD1. Germline-derived CDR1 and CDR2 are SQVTM and ANQGSEA. The ends lost 5 bases at V and 2 bases at J; junction bases unmatched: 13. There are 17 residues in the CDR3. In nucleotides, the CDR3 is TGCAGCGTTCGTCTTTCCGGGACAGGGCTCGGCAATCAGCCCCAGCATTTT. It specifies CSVRLSGTGLGNQPQHF.